This is a list of T cell receptor beta chains from one sample in a study of shared clonotypes between healthy human individuals. Method: immunoSEQ multiplex PCR; TCRdb's copy keeps in-frame clones and lacks some. The sample lists about 870,000 clones, 90% to 95% occurring once. Sequencing input: naive CD8+ T cells sorted from blood. The source is a man under 40 in good health. Each CDR3 is given with its conserved first and last residue. Fields, in order: V gene, J gene, clone size, CDR3 length, D gene, CDR3 protein, CDR3 DNA. A D gene is named only where the DNA matches it firmly. Clone size appears in some rows only: once, few, many, or a class for an expanded clone.

v_call: TRBV4-3
j_call: TRBJ1-5
clone_size: .
cdr3_length: 16
d_call: .
cdr3_aa: CASSQDRAGGNQPQHF
cdr3_nt: TGCGCCAGCAGCCAAGATAGGGCGGGGGGAAATCAGCCCCAGCATTTT

v_call: TRBV4-1
j_call: TRBJ2-7
clone_size: .
cdr3_length: 15
d_call: TRBD2
cdr3_aa: CASSQGLAGSYEQYF
cdr3_nt: TGCGCCAGCAGCCAAGGACTAGCGGGTAGCTACGAGCAGTACTTC

v_call: TRBV27
j_call: TRBJ1-2
clone_size: .
cdr3_length: 16
d_call: .
cdr3_aa: CASSPLLDTANYGYTF
cdr3_nt: TGTGCCAGCAGCCCACTTCTGGACACCGCTAACTATGGCTACACCTTC

v_call: TRBV19
j_call: TRBJ1-4
clone_size: .
cdr3_length: 18
d_call: .
cdr3_aa: CASSPVRGYLAANEKLFF
cdr3_nt: TGTGCCAGTAGTCCCGTCCGCGGCTACCTCGCCGCTAATGAAAAACTGTTTTTT

v_call: TRBV4-1
j_call: TRBJ2-7
clone_size: .
cdr3_length: 14
d_call: TRBD1
cdr3_aa: CASSLGQGALEQYF
cdr3_nt: TGCGCCAGCAGCCTGGGACAGGGGGCGCTTGAGCAGTACTTC

v_call: TRBV2
j_call: TRBJ1-1
clone_size: .
cdr3_length: 14
d_call: .
cdr3_aa: CASHPGGLNTEAFF
cdr3_nt: TGTGCCAGCCACCCGGGGGGATTGAACACTGAAGCTTTCTTT

v_call: TRBV27
j_call: TRBJ1-5
clone_size: .
cdr3_length: 14
d_call: .
cdr3_aa: CASSLDRSNQPQHF
cdr3_nt: TGTGCCAGCAGTTTAGACAGGAGCAATCAGCCCCAGCATTTT

v_call: TRBV7-3
j_call: TRBJ2-2
clone_size: .
cdr3_length: 15
d_call: .
cdr3_aa: CASTASTGMAGELFF
cdr3_nt: TGTGCCAGCACAGCTTCCACAGGGATGGCCGGGGAGCTGTTTTTT

v_call: TRBV6-5
j_call: TRBJ2-7
clone_size: .
cdr3_length: 12
d_call: .
cdr3_aa: CASSTGPGEQYF
cdr3_nt: TGTGCCAGCTCGACGGGACCGGGGGAGCAGTACTTC

v_call: TRBV7-2
j_call: TRBJ2-4
clone_size: once
cdr3_length: 17
d_call: .
cdr3_aa: CASSPVGRDDPGNIQYF
cdr3_nt: TGTGCCAGCAGCCCAGTAGGGCGGGACGACCCGGGAAACATTCAGTACTTC

v_call: TRBV2
j_call: TRBJ2-5
clone_size: .
cdr3_length: 13
d_call: TRBD1
cdr3_aa: CASIRQGSETQYF
cdr3_nt: TGTGCCAGCATAAGACAGGGCTCAGAGACCCAGTACTTC

v_call: TRBV27
j_call: TRBJ2-7
clone_size: .
cdr3_length: 19
d_call: TRBD2
cdr3_aa: CASSFNIELAGLDGGEQYF
cdr3_nt: TGTGCCAGCAGTTTCAATATCGAACTAGCGGGACTAGACGGGGGCGAGCAGTACTTC

v_call: TRBV9
j_call: TRBJ2-1
clone_size: .
cdr3_length: 14
d_call: TRBD1
cdr3_aa: CASRGQGAHNEQFF
cdr3_nt: TGTGCCAGCAGGGGACAGGGGGCGCATAATGAGCAGTTCTTC

v_call: TRBV14
j_call: TRBJ2-3
clone_size: .
cdr3_length: 16
d_call: TRBD2
cdr3_aa: CASSQIAGGPEDTQYF
cdr3_nt: TGTGCCAGCAGCCAAATAGCGGGAGGGCCGGAAGATACGCAGTATTTT

v_call: TRBV4-2
j_call: TRBJ2-5
clone_size: few
cdr3_length: 13
d_call: .
cdr3_aa: CASSQEPQETQYF
cdr3_nt: TGTGCCAGCAGCCAAGAGCCGCAAGAGACCCAGTACTTC

v_call: TRBV5-1
j_call: TRBJ2-3
clone_size: .
cdr3_length: 17
d_call: TRBD2
cdr3_aa: CASSPGTSGRALDTQYF
cdr3_nt: TGCGCCAGCAGCCCCGGGACTAGCGGGAGGGCCTTAGATACGCAGTATTTT

v_call: TRBV27
j_call: TRBJ2-3
clone_size: .
cdr3_length: 15
d_call: .
cdr3_aa: CASSPPRAGTDTQYF
cdr3_nt: TGTGCCAGCAGTCCCCCAAGGGCGGGAACAGATACGCAGTATTTT

v_call: TRBV7-9
j_call: TRBJ1-4
clone_size: .
cdr3_length: 15
d_call: .
cdr3_aa: CASSVLEGANEKLFF
cdr3_nt: TGTGCCAGCAGCGTATTGGAAGGGGCTAATGAAAAACTGTTTTTT

v_call: TRBV27
j_call: TRBJ1-1
clone_size: .
cdr3_length: 15
d_call: .
cdr3_aa: CASSFGGTLNTEAFF
cdr3_nt: TGTGCCAGCAGTTTCGGGGGTACCTTGAACACTGAAGCTTTCTTT

v_call: TRBV27
j_call: TRBJ2-5
clone_size: once
cdr3_length: 13
d_call: .
cdr3_aa: CASSPPSQETQYF
cdr3_nt: TGTGCCAGCAGTCCTCCCTCTCAAGAGACCCAGTACTTC

v_call: TRBV11-2
j_call: TRBJ2-3
clone_size: .
cdr3_length: 11
d_call: .
cdr3_aa: CASSFTGSSYF
cdr3_nt: TGTGCCAGCAGCTTTACAGGGTCTTCGTATTTT

v_call: TRBV7-9
j_call: TRBJ1-2
clone_size: .
cdr3_length: 18
d_call: TRBD1
cdr3_aa: CASSPFGTGVGKDYGYTF
cdr3_nt: TGTGCCAGCAGCCCATTCGGGACAGGGGTGGGAAAGGACTATGGCTACACCTTC

v_call: TRBV11-3
j_call: TRBJ2-7
clone_size: .
cdr3_length: 14
d_call: TRBD2
cdr3_aa: CASSPAGAAYEQYF
cdr3_nt: TGTGCCAGCAGCCCAGCGGGAGCCGCCTACGAGCAGTACTTC

v_call: TRBV29-1
j_call: TRBJ2-1
clone_size: .
cdr3_length: 11
d_call: .
cdr3_aa: CSVEVGVEQFF
cdr3_nt: TGCAGCGTTGAAGTAGGGGTTGAGCAGTTCTTC

v_call: TRBV5-1
j_call: TRBJ2-3
clone_size: .
cdr3_length: 16
d_call: TRBD1
cdr3_aa: CASSLPRQGSTDTQYF
cdr3_nt: TGCGCCAGCAGCTTGCCGAGACAGGGGAGCACAGATACGCAGTATTTT

v_call: TRBV21-1
j_call: TRBJ1-5
clone_size: .
cdr3_length: 15
d_call: .
cdr3_aa: CASSTLDRGNQPQHF
cdr3_nt: TGTGCCAGCAGCACCTTGGACAGGGGAAATCAGCCCCAGCATTTT

v_call: TRBV11-2
j_call: TRBJ1-1
clone_size: .
cdr3_length: 15
d_call: TRBD1
cdr3_aa: CASSLGRDRVTEAFF
cdr3_nt: TGTGCCAGCAGCTTAGGCCGGGACAGGGTGACTGAAGCTTTCTTT

v_call: TRBV27
j_call: TRBJ2-7
clone_size: .
cdr3_length: 14
d_call: .
cdr3_aa: CASSLAGPWIEQYF
cdr3_nt: TGTGCCAGCAGTTTGGCAGGCCCCTGGATCGAGCAGTACTTC

v_call: TRBV29-1
j_call: TRBJ2-7
clone_size: .
cdr3_length: 13
d_call: .
cdr3_aa: CSVVRTAAYEQYF
cdr3_nt: TGCAGCGTCGTTAGGACAGCGGCCTACGAGCAGTACTTC

v_call: TRBV6-5
j_call: TRBJ1-5
clone_size: .
cdr3_length: 15
d_call: .
cdr3_aa: CASSPTVTPDQPQHF
cdr3_nt: TGTGCCAGCAGTCCGACAGTGACCCCCGATCAGCCCCAGCATTTT

v_call: TRBV25-1
j_call: TRBJ2-1
clone_size: few
cdr3_length: 14
d_call: TRBD2
cdr3_aa: CASSGLAGLYEQFF
cdr3_nt: TGTGCCAGCAGTGGACTAGCGGGATTGTATGAGCAGTTCTTC

v_call: TRBV5-1
j_call: TRBJ2-7
clone_size: .
cdr3_length: 14
d_call: TRBD1
cdr3_aa: CASSYRTGAYEQYF
cdr3_nt: TGCGCCAGCAGCTACCGGACAGGAGCCTACGAGCAGTACTTC

v_call: TRBV4-2
j_call: TRBJ2-7
clone_size: .
cdr3_length: 15
d_call: TRBD1
cdr3_aa: CASSQRDRARDEQYF
cdr3_nt: TGTGCCAGCAGCCAGCGAGACAGGGCCAGGGACGAGCAGTACTTC

v_call: TRBV6-5
j_call: TRBJ2-3
clone_size: .
cdr3_length: 11
d_call: .
cdr3_aa: CASSYSILALF
cdr3_nt: TGTGCCAGCAGTTACTCGATTCTCGCCCTGTTT

v_call: TRBV4-3
j_call: TRBJ1-5
clone_size: .
cdr3_length: 21
d_call: TRBD1
cdr3_aa: CASGPGQGEKRELLSNQPQHF
cdr3_nt: TGCGCCAGCGGTCCCGGACAGGGGGAAAAACGAGAATTGCTAAGCAATCAGCCCCAGCATTTT

v_call: TRBV2
j_call: TRBJ1-1
clone_size: once
cdr3_length: 12
d_call: .
cdr3_aa: CASRSGWTEAFF
cdr3_nt: TGTGCCAGCAGGTCAGGGTGGACTGAAGCTTTCTTT

v_call: TRBV28
j_call: TRBJ2-1
clone_size: few
cdr3_length: 16
d_call: TRBD2
cdr3_aa: CASSSRSGRAENEQFF
cdr3_nt: TGTGCCAGCAGTTCAAGGAGCGGGAGGGCCGAGAATGAGCAGTTCTTC

v_call: TRBV2
j_call: TRBJ2-2
clone_size: .
cdr3_length: 15
d_call: TRBD2
cdr3_aa: CASSEKRGNTGELFF
cdr3_nt: TGTGCCAGCAGTGAGAAGCGGGGCAACACCGGGGAGCTGTTTTTT

v_call: TRBV7-9
j_call: TRBJ2-5
clone_size: once
cdr3_length: 15
d_call: TRBD2
cdr3_aa: CASSPGTSGRETQYF
cdr3_nt: TGTGCCAGCAGCCCGGGGACTAGCGGGAGGGAGACCCAGTACTTC

v_call: TRBV7-9
j_call: TRBJ1-4
clone_size: .
cdr3_length: 18
d_call: .
cdr3_aa: CASSFPPATVPTNEKLFF
cdr3_nt: TGTGCCAGCAGCTTTCCCCCAGCTACAGTTCCAACTAATGAAAAACTGTTTTTT

v_call: TRBV6-5
j_call: TRBJ2-7
clone_size: .
cdr3_length: 15
d_call: .
cdr3_aa: CASSYGLGGPDEQYF
cdr3_nt: TGTGCCAGCAGTTACGGTTTAGGGGGGCCCGACGAGCAGTACTTC

v_call: TRBV6-9
j_call: TRBJ2-3
clone_size: .
cdr3_length: 16
d_call: TRBD2
cdr3_aa: CASSPTGGSRADTQYF
cdr3_nt: TGTGCCAGCAGTCCTACGGGCGGGAGCCGGGCAGATACGCAGTATTTT

v_call: TRBV10-3
j_call: TRBJ1-2
clone_size: .
cdr3_length: 16
d_call: TRBD1
cdr3_aa: CAISEARDRQVYGYTF
cdr3_nt: TGTGCCATCAGTGAGGCCCGGGACAGGCAAGTCTATGGCTACACCTTC

v_call: TRBV27
j_call: TRBJ1-2
clone_size: .
cdr3_length: 15
d_call: TRBD1
cdr3_aa: CASSLSTGSFYGYTF
cdr3_nt: TGTGCCAGCAGTTTATCGACAGGGAGCTTCTATGGCTACACCTTC

v_call: TRBV29-1
j_call: TRBJ2-3
clone_size: .
cdr3_length: 17
d_call: TRBD2
cdr3_aa: CSVEVPASGQHADTQYF
cdr3_nt: TGCAGCGTTGAAGTTCCGGCTAGCGGCCAACACGCAGATACGCAGTATTTT

v_call: TRBV30
j_call: TRBJ2-7
clone_size: .
cdr3_length: 15
d_call: TRBD2
cdr3_aa: CAWSPSSGGTYEQYF
cdr3_nt: TGTGCCTGGAGTCCTTCGAGCGGGGGAACCTACGAGCAGTACTTC

v_call: TRBV4-3
j_call: TRBJ2-7
clone_size: .
cdr3_length: 16
d_call: .
cdr3_aa: CASSQGGAGFAYEQYF
cdr3_nt: TGCGCCAGCAGCCAAGGCGGAGCGGGTTTCGCCTACGAGCAGTACTTC

v_call: TRBV7-6
j_call: TRBJ2-3
clone_size: .
cdr3_length: 13
d_call: .
cdr3_aa: CASRQGRTDTQYF
cdr3_nt: TGTGCCAGCAGACAAGGACGAACAGATACGCAGTATTTT

v_call: TRBV28
j_call: TRBJ1-1
clone_size: .
cdr3_length: 12
d_call: TRBD1
cdr3_aa: CAITQGGTEAFF
cdr3_nt: TGTGCCATCACCCAGGGGGGCACTGAAGCTTTCTTT